This T cell receptor (beta chain) came from a study of identical twins (dated by TCRdb to between 2015 and 2016). The study in broad terms: To test whether fetal clonotypes persist, this study deep-sequenced TCR alpha and beta repertoires from monozygotic twins, from unrelated adults of various ages, and from cord blood. To rule out contamination, the twin experiments were replicated at different times with different library preparation protocols.

All donors were healthy Caucasians. CDR1 and CDR2 are drawn from the germline V gene (reference sequence): DFQATT, SNEGSKA. The CDR3 sequence holds 15 residues, the cysteine and phenylalanine included. The DNA shown is the 45-base CDR3, in frame from base 1. The receptor library was made with 5' RACE. Sequencing used an Illumina HiSeq 2000. Template switching added a universal primer binding site, and the final cDNA carried a unique molecular identifier that allowed TCR cDNA molecules to be counted accurately. Specific primers in the conserved constant-segment region were used to synthesize first-strand cDNA for the TCR alpha and beta chains. To control for contamination, every cDNA library carried two barcodes: a SMART-Mk sample barcode plus Illumina barcodes. TruSeq adapter sequences, together with Illumina sample barcodes, were added in two successive PCR steps. The TCR alpha and beta cDNA libraries were sequenced on the Illumina HiSeq platform using custom primers. As for how the authors treated the data: Unique molecular identifiers were extracted from raw reads with MiGEC, and CDR3 positions were determined with MiXCR. For each individual, recombination models were inferred using an EM algorithm with the repgenHMM and IGoR tools. The analysis of shared clonotypes was done with the tcR package in R, with sharing normalized by the product of cloneset sizes. To study raw recombination without the effects of thymic and clonal selection, out-of-frame nonproductive sequences were analyzed. TCRdb reanalyzed the raw reads on its own, using fastp at Q25 for trimming and MiXCR for clone calling, and kept in-frame beta chains. Every entry covers one CDR3 protein and lists the most common genes and DNA from its rows. Here the V and J calls rest on TCRdb's processing, not on the authors' analysis. This sample lists around 1.7 million distinct CDR3 sequences; 32% were detected once. The ten largest clones capture under 0.35% of the sample.

With regard to this clonotype: There is no known antigen for this receptor. The input lacks base qualities; no much larger clone sits a single base away.

Study-wide findings and limitations: In monozygotic twins, recombination models systematically underestimated out-of-frame TCR alpha sharing, but the models matched the sharing seen between unrelated individuals. The excess sharing between twins in beta out-of-frame sequences was weaker because fewer shared sequences reduced the signal-to-noise ratio. Zero-insertion analyses could be partly confounded by invariant T cells such as MAIT and iNKT, though diverse VJ usage argued against such confounding for most clonotypes. Fewer insertions were carried by abundant cord blood beta clonotypes, a similar but weaker trend appeared in young adult naive repertoires, and no such trend appeared in memory repertoires. Because the same donors could not be followed over many years, the conclusions relied on cross-sectional statistical analysis. Compared with coincidental sharing between unrelated individuals, out-of-frame TCR alpha sequences shared between twins showed an excess of sequences with low generation probability.

The chain links TRBV20-1 with TRBJ2-1, with the D gene not clear enough to name. The end of the DNA is better explained by TRBJ2-7, so the J call may be wrong. The sequence derives from a newborn girl in good health. Sequenced input: cord blood. The bases read TGCAGTGCTAGAGCGGCCAGCAGATTCTACAATGAGCAGTACTTC. Translated, this gives CSARAASRFYNEQYF.